These 21 T cell receptor beta chains were sequenced from one sample in a study of cytomegalovirus exposure and HLA in healthy donors. 13 Jbeta primers and 60 Vbeta primers were used for the PCR. Profiled with immunoSEQ multiplex PCR; TCRdb holds only in-frame clones, not every one. The sample lists about 110,000 clones, 80% to 85% occurring once. Sequences were obtained from PBMCs. These receptors were collected from a woman aged 55-70 years in good health and CMV-seropositive.

The gene calls are TRBV6-6 and TRBJ1-5, with 9 bases matching TRBD1. Per germline, CDR1 MNHNY and CDR2 SVGAGI (reference sequence). This CDR3 region has 16 residues. V shed 1 base and J 6 bases; nucleotides not matched to a gene: 7. The DNA of the CDR3 is TGTGCCAGCAGTTACTTACAGGGGGCTGGAGGTCAGCCCCAGCATTTT. Its protein is CASSYLQGAGGQPQHF.

The rearrangement links TRBV16 to TRBJ2-6; 7 bases line up with TRBD1. Germline V gene data show CDR1 as KGHSY and CDR2 as FQNENV. This CDR3 has 17 amino acids. V lost 2 bases, J lost 2 bases, and 6 bases stayed unmatched. The CDR3 here is CASSQISDRAGANVLTF. DNA for the CDR3: TGTGCCAGCAGCCAAATATCAGACAGGGCTGGGGCCAACGTCCTGACTTTC.

The J gene is TRBJ1-5, the V gene TRBV19, with a possible D match to TRBD1 (6 bases). Germline-derived CDR1 and CDR2 are LNHDA and SQIVND (reference sequence). Trimming stripped 5 bases from V and 5 bases from J, with 16 bases between. CDR3 length: 15 residues. The chain's CDR3 is CASSLSIDRHQPQHF. The CDR3 coding sequence is TGTGCCAGTAGTCTGAGCATAGACAGGCATCAGCCCCAGCATTTT.

The V and J genes are TRBV19 and TRBJ1-5, with 7 bases lining up with TRBD1. Germline V gene lookup returns CDR1 LNHDA and CDR2 SQIVND (reference sequence). With V trimmed by 3 bases and J by 6 bases, 2 bases remained unmatched. The CDR3 has 13 amino acids. The CDR3 coding sequence is TGTGCCAGTAGTATCGACAGGGCTCAGCCCCAGCATTTT. It specifies CASSIDRAQPQHF. The full variable domain, completed using reference TRBV19 and TRBJ1-5, is DGGITQSPKYLFRKEGQNVTLSCEQNLNHDAMYWYRQDPGQGLRLIYYSQIVNDFQKGDIAEGYSVSREKKESFPLTVTSAQKNPTAFYLCASSIDRAQPQHFGDGTRLSIL.

V gene TRBV5-4 combines with J gene TRBJ2-5, with 11 bases matching TRBD1. TRBJ2-7 explains the end of the DNA better; the J call may be wrong. Per germline, CDR1 SGHNT and CDR2 YYREEE (reference sequence). The CDR3 contains 15 residues. CDR3 residues: CASSLGTGGSYEQYF. CDR3 DNA: TGTGCCAGCAGCTTGGGGACAGGGGGCTCATACGAGCAGTACTTC.

V gene TRBV5-4 combines with J gene TRBJ2-5; weak D call: TRBD1 (6 bases). V was shortened by 4 bases and J by 9 bases, with 16 bases between the two germline ends. Germline assignment: CDR1 SGHNT and CDR2 YYREEE (reference sequence). This CDR3 spans 13 amino acids. The CDR3 is CASSQMTGSSQYF. Here the CDR3 DNA reads TGTGCCAGCAGCCAGATGACAGGCTCATCCCAGTACTTC.

The chain uses TRBV2 and TRBJ1-2; 8 bases are shared with TRBD1. V lost 7 bases to trimming and J lost 4 bases; unmatched junction nucleotides: 11. Germline loops: CDR1 SNHLY, CDR2 FYNNEI. CDR3 length equals 15 residues. This CDR3 is CASNLWTGTLYGYTF. The DNA of the CDR3 is TGTGCCAGCAATTTATGGACAGGGACGCTCTATGGCTACACCTTC.

V gene TRBV19 combines with J gene TRBJ2-7, with TRBD2 matching over 7 bases. The CDR3 consists of 16 residues. V dropped 4 bases and J dropped 7; count of bases not matched to a gene: 16. Germline values: CDR1 LNHDA, CDR2 SQIVND (reference sequence). The CDR3 here is CASSTREAGARREQYF. Here the CDR3 DNA reads TGTGCCAGTAGTACCCGAGAGGCGGGAGCCCGGCGGGAGCAGTACTTC.

CDR3 coding DNA: TGTGCCAGCACTAGCGGGAGTTACAATGAGCAGTTCTTC. Translation gives CASTSGSYNEQFF. The chain has TRBV6-1 and TRBJ2-1, with 10 nucleotides matching TRBD2. The CDR3 sequence is 13 residues long. CDR1 and CDR2 from the germline V gene are MNHNS and SASEGT. Trimming at V came to 7 bases and at J to 4 bases, leaving 1 base not matched to a gene.

The chain combines TRBV30 with TRBJ1-2; no firm D call. The CDR3 sequence is 15 residues long. The germline gives CDR1 GTSNPN, CDR2 SVGIG (reference sequence). V shed 4 bases and J shed 8 bases, with 23 bases lying between them. DNA of the CDR3: TGTGCCTGGACCTTTCGTATTCGGGTTTCTGAAGGCTACACCTTC. Protein sequence: CAWTFRIRVSEGYTF.

The CDR3 spells CASSRPGSAGELFF. CDR3 nucleotide sequence: TGTGCCAGCTCAAGGCCGGGGTCGGCCGGGGAGCTGTTTTTT. The chain links TRBV6-1 to TRBJ2-2; possibly TRBD2 for D (5 bases). Trimming left V 8 bases short and J 6 bases short, with 16 bases between. The CDR3 length is 14 residues. Germline CDR1 MNHNS, CDR2 SASEGT.

The chain recombines TRBV9 with TRBJ2-1; 14 positions match TRBD2. V lost 1 base and J lost 10; bases outside the gene matches: 10. The CDR3 length is 17 residues. Germline CDR1 SGDLS, CDR2 YYNGEE. CDR3 nucleotides: TGTGCCAGCAGCGTATCGGGGGGACTAGCGGGAGTCAGGGAGCAGTTCTTC. Its protein is CASSVSGGLAGVREQFF.

CDR3 loop: CASSREASTEAFF. The CDR3 region has the DNA TGTGCCAGCAGTCGAGAGGCGAGCACTGAAGCTTTCTTT. The chain couples TRBV2 to TRBJ1-1; no clear D. CDR1 is SNHLY and CDR2 is FYNNEI in the germline V gene. The CDR3 sequence is 13 residues long. The V end lost 5 bases, the J end lost 4 bases, and 11 bases lay between the germline ends.

This chain connects TRBV21-1 to TRBJ2-3; the table's D call TRBD1 went unverified against the DNA. TRBV21-1 is shown as a pseudogene. The CDR3 has 15 residues. The CDR3 protein is CASSCRDSYTDTQYF. CDR3 in DNA: TGTGCCAGCAGCTGCCGGGACAGTTACACAGATACGCAGTATTTT.

The chain recombines TRBV19 with TRBJ1-5; no firm D call. This CDR3 contains 12 residues. The germline V and J ends were trimmed by 2 bases and 9 bases, with 8 bases remaining between them. In germline, CDR1 is LNHDA, CDR2 SQIVND (reference sequence). CDR3 protein: CASSIQYRPQHF. DNA of the CDR3: TGTGCCAGTAGTATACAGTACCGGCCCCAGCATTTT.

The V call is TRBV2, the J call TRBJ1-1; D gene uncertain. Germline CDR1 SNHLY, CDR2 FYNNEI. The V gene lost 7 bases and the J gene lost 0 bases, with 9 bases spanning the gap. The CDR3 has 13 residues. CDR3 amino acids: CASTVEMNTEAFF. CDR3 DNA: TGTGCCAGCACAGTCGAAATGAACACTGAAGCTTTCTTT.

The rearrangement joins TRBV5-4 to TRBJ2-3; 7 nucleotides line up with TRBD1. Germline CDR1 is SGHNT and CDR2 is YYREEE (reference sequence). V lost 5 bases, J lost 6 bases, and 6 bases stayed unmatched. There are 13 residues in the CDR3. The CDR3 region has the DNA TGTGCCAGCAGTTCGGGACAGCTGGATACGCAGTATTTT. It specifies CASSSGQLDTQYF.

The chain combines TRBV15 with TRBJ1-2; 7 nucleotides align to TRBD1. Trimming at V came to 2 bases and at J to 0 bases, leaving 15 bases not matched to a gene. The germline V gene has CDR1 LNHNV and CDR2 YYDKDF (reference sequence). The CDR3 covers 19 residues. The CDR3 loop reads CATSRQTGMIGKSNYGYTF. CDR3 bases: TGTGCCACCAGCAGACAGACAGGGATGATAGGGAAATCTAACTATGGCTACACCTTC.

The chain couples TRBV18 to TRBJ2-4; D possibly corresponds to TRBD1 (5 bases). V lost 4 bases and J 9 bases, leaving 16 bases between the germline ends. This CDR3 spans 14 amino acids. In germline, CDR1 is KGHSH, CDR2 LQKENI. CDR3 sequence: CASSQMDIPSIQYF. The CDR3 DNA reads TGTGCCAGCTCACAGATGGACATTCCGAGCATTCAGTACTTC.

This sequence joins TRBV4-1 and TRBJ1-5; D is perhaps TRBD1 (5 bases). V lost 2 bases and J 0 bases, leaving 14 bases between the germline ends. This CDR3 spans 17 amino acids. The germline V gene encodes CDR1 MGHRA and CDR2 YSYEKL. This CDR3 reads CASSQIPTVLSNQPQHF. Here the CDR3 DNA reads TGCGCCAGCAGCCAAATTCCGACAGTACTTAGCAATCAGCCCCAGCATTTT.

This chain joins TRBV7-3 and TRBJ2-2; a possible D gene is TRBD1 (6 bases). This CDR3 contains 13 residues. The V gene's germline CDR1 is SGHTA and CDR2 FQGTGA. Trimming shortened V by 5 bases and J by 5 bases, and 9 bases separated the two germline ends. The CDR3 here is CASSPQGTGELFF. The CDR3, as DNA: TGTGCCAGCAGCCCCCAGGGGACCGGGGAGCTGTTTTTT.